This entry lists 31 T cell receptor beta chains sequenced from one sample in a study of Graves' ophthalmopathy and Graves' hyperthyroidism. Amplification from RNA transcripts yielded the TCR beta CDR3 regions. HTBI primers were used in a first-round RT-PCR, which preceded a second-round multiplex PCR. TCRdb fed the multiplex PCR reads into MiXCR, producing one record per CDR3 protein. The sample carries approximately 460,000 distinct CDR3 sequences, about an eighth recorded once. The sequenced sample was blood. The receptors stem from a woman aged 30 to 39 with Graves' ophthalmopathy.

This clonotype came up a few times. The chain combines TRBV25-1 with TRBJ2-5; maybe TRBD1 (5 bases). This CDR3 comprises 15 residues. CDR1 MGHDK and CDR2 SYGVNS come from the germline V gene. The V end was cut by 2 bases, the J end by 4 bases, with 14 bases between. This CDR3 reads CASSEGAGGAETQYF. DNA for the CDR3: TGTGCCAGCAGTGAAGGGGCCGGTGGAGCAGAGACCCAGTACTTC.

This clonotype came up many times. A read error may explain this, as a much larger clone is one base away. The CDR3 coding sequence is TGTGCCGGCAGTGAACTAGCGGGGGGGCCTCAGGAGACCCAGTACTTC. It encodes CAGSELAGGPQETQYF. The chain employs TRBV6-1 and TRBJ2-5; 13 bases agree with TRBD2. Germline V gene lookup returns CDR1 MNHNS and CDR2 SASEGT. CDR3 size: 16 residues.

At least ten counts were recorded for this clonotype. This chain joins TRBV24-1 and TRBJ1-5; 10 bases map to TRBD1. The V gene end was trimmed by 3 bases and the J gene end by 6 bases; junction bases not matched to a gene: 4. Germline V lookup: CDR1 KGHDR, CDR2 SFDVKD. CDR3 size: 15 residues. The CDR3 loop reads CATSDGQGGIQPQHF. CDR3 nucleotides: TGTGCCACCAGTGATGGACAGGGGGGGATTCAGCCCCAGCATTTT.

This clonotype has ten or more counts. V is TRBV5-1 and J is TRBJ2-7, with 7 bases that match TRBD1. Germline CDR1 and CDR2: SGHRS and YFSETQ. The CDR3 is made up of 16 amino acids. The J segment lost 0 bases and the V segment lost 6 bases, leaving 12 bases of the junction unmatched. CDR3 nucleotide sequence: TGCGCCAGCAAGGCCGCGGAGACAGGGTCCTCCTACGAGCAGTACTTC. It specifies CASKAAETGSSYEQYF.

This clonotype was observed many times. The rearrangement joins TRBV20-1 to TRBJ2-7, with D unclear. This CDR3 is built from 13 residues. The V gene's germline CDR1 is DFQATT and CDR2 SNEGSKA (reference sequence). Trimming removed 6 bases from V and 1 base from J, with 13 bases in between. CDR3 DNA: TGCAGTGCCCGGGCTAAGGCTTCCTACGAGCAGTACTTC. It is translated as CSARAKASYEQYF.

Ten or more counts support this clonotype. This sequence joins TRBV7-2 and TRBJ2-7; 9 bases map to TRBD2. The germline CDR1 and CDR2 sequences are SGHTA and FQGNSA. The CDR3 totals 14 residues. With V trimmed by 6 bases and J by 6 bases, 9 bases remained unmatched. The DNA of the CDR3 is TGTGCCAGCAGATACTTAGCGGGAGAACCCGAGCAGTACTTC. Amino acids: CASRYLAGEPEQYF.

This clonotype was seen at least ten times. The V call is TRBV4-2, the J call TRBJ2-7, with D maybe TRBD1 (6 bases). V lost 0 bases, J lost 2 bases, and 14 bases lay in between. Germline V gene lookup returns CDR1 LGHNA and CDR2 YNFKEQ. The CDR3 contains 16 residues. In DNA, the CDR3 is TGTGCCAGCAGCCAAGACCGCCTTACAGGGACCTACGAGCAGTACTTC. It codes for CASSQDRLTGTYEQYF.

The chain has TRBV11-2 and TRBJ1-1; 7 bases map to TRBD1. V dropped 5 bases and J dropped 0; count of bases not matched to a gene: 9. This CDR3 is built from 16 residues. CDR1 is SGHAT, CDR2 FQNNGV, per germline. The CDR3 DNA sequence: TGTGCCAGCAGCCGCAAGACAGGGTACATGAACACTGAAGCTTTCTTT. Translating it yields CASSRKTGYMNTEAFF.

Concerning this clonotype itself: A much larger clonotype is one base distant, so this may be a read error. The genes are TRBV27 and TRBJ1-1, with 8 positions matching TRBD1. V dropped 10 bases and J dropped 5; count of bases not matched to a gene: 12. CDR1 and CDR2 from the germline V gene are MNHEY and SMNVEV (reference sequence). The CDR3 is 14 residues long. The chain's CDR3 is CAIRPSQGATEAFF. CDR3 coding DNA: TGTGCCATCAGGCCGAGTCAGGGGGCTACTGAAGCTTTCTTT.

This clonotype was observed many times. The chain combines TRBV19 with TRBJ2-7; tentative D call: TRBD1 (6 bases). This CDR3 comprises 14 residues. The germline CDR1 and CDR2 sequences are LNHDA and SQIVND (reference sequence). V lost 4 bases and J 2 bases, leaving 12 bases between the germline ends. The CDR3 here is CASSTGTFPYEQYF. The CDR3 DNA sequence: TGTGCCAGTAGTACCGGGACATTCCCCTACGAGCAGTACTTC.

This clonotype was counted at least ten times. This chain joins TRBV4-2 and TRBJ2-7; D could derive from TRBD1 or TRBD2 (7 bases each). Trimming removed 0 bases from V and 7 bases from J, with 16 bases in between. Germline CDR1 and CDR2: LGHNA and YNFKEQ. The CDR3 has 15 residues. DNA of the CDR3: TGTGCCAGCAGCCAAGACAGGGGGGGTAGCAGGGAGCAGTACTTC. It is translated as CASSQDRGGSREQYF.

This clonotype was observed many times. The chain links TRBV24-1 to TRBJ1-5; 8 nucleotides align to TRBD1. CDR1 and CDR2 from the germline V gene are KGHDR and SFDVKD. The V segment lost 1 base and the J segment 5 bases; nucleotides outside the gene matches: 6. CDR3 length equals 16 residues. CDR3 nucleotide sequence: TGTGCCACCAGTGATTTCTCCAGGGGGCCTGATCAGCCCCAGCATTTT. It codes for CATSDFSRGPDQPQHF.

This clonotype was detected many times. The rearrangement uses TRBV4-1 and TRBJ1-1; TRBD1 matches at 7 bases. Germline V lookup: CDR1 MGHRA, CDR2 YSYEKL. Germline trimming cut 3 bases from V and 2 bases from J; bases unmatched to any gene: 3. This CDR3 is built from 14 residues. CDR3 sequence: CASSHQGDNTEAFF. CDR3 nucleotides: TGCGCCAGCAGCCATCAGGGGGATAACACTGAAGCTTTCTTT.

Note on this clonotype: This may come from a read error, since a much larger clone is one base off. V usage is TRBV2 and J usage is TRBJ1-6, with D tentatively TRBD1 (5 bases). V lost 6 bases, J lost 15 bases, and 18 bases lay in between. The CDR3 extends over 13 amino acids. Germline CDR1 and CDR2: SNHLY and FYNNEI. The DNA of the CDR3 is TGTGCCAGCAGCGGGGGACTTGAGACACACCTCCACTTT. This translates into CASSGGLETHLHF. The whole variable domain, filled in from reference TRBV2 and TRBJ1-6, reads EPEVTQTPSHQVTQMGQEVILRCVPISNHLYFYWYRQILGQKVEFLVSFYNNEISEKSEIFDDQFSVERPDGSNFTLKIRSTKLEDSAMYFCASSGGLETHLHFGNGTRLTVT.

This clonotype was seen only a few times. The CDR3 bases are TGTGCCAGCAGCTCTTTGGTAGGGCAAGCTTTCTTT. Protein product: CASSSLVGQAFF. The rearrangement joins TRBV11-2 to TRBJ1-1; no clear D gene. CDR1 is SGHAT and CDR2 is FQNNGV in the germline V gene. Trimming stripped 4 bases from V and 9 bases from J, with 12 bases between. The CDR3 contains 12 residues.

This clonotype was seen at least ten times. The CDR3: CASSYSGQPHQPQHF. The CDR3 DNA reads as TGTGCCAGCAGTTACTCCGGACAGCCACATCAGCCCCAGCATTTT. This sequence joins TRBV6-5 and TRBJ1-5, with D maybe TRBD1 (6 bases). Between the trimmed V and J ends, which lost 0 bases and 5 bases, there was a span of 11 bases. The length of the CDR3 is 15 residues. CDR1 and CDR2 (germline): MNHEY, SVGAGI.

This clonotype was recorded at least ten times. The rearrangement joins TRBV27 to TRBJ2-5; unclear D gene. Per germline, CDR1 MNHEY and CDR2 SMNVEV (reference sequence). This CDR3 has 15 amino acids. V gave up 1 base and J gave up 1 base, with 10 bases separating them. The CDR3 DNA sequence: TGTGCCAGCAGTTTATATGGGTTTCCCCAAGAGACCCAGTACTTC. Amino acid sequence: CASSLYGFPQETQYF.

V gene TRBV29-1 combines with J gene TRBJ2-5, with 13 bases identical to TRBD2. Per germline, CDR1 SQVTM and CDR2 ANQGSEA. CDR3 length equals 14 residues. Losses at the gene ends were 2 bases for V and 4 bases for J; bases not matched to a gene: 1. The CDR3 region has the DNA TGCAGCGTTGAAAGGACTAGCGGGGGAGAGACCCAGTACTTC. This sequence encodes CSVERTSGGETQYF.

CDR3 protein: CSAYDPLNTGELFF. CDR3 coding DNA: TGCAGTGCTTATGATCCACTGAACACCGGGGAGCTGTTTTTT. This chain joins TRBV20-1 and TRBJ2-2; no definite D call. Germline V CDR1 and CDR2: DFQATT, SNEGSKA (reference sequence). The length of the CDR3 is 14 residues. V was pared by 5 bases and J by 1 base, with 11 bases between.

This clonotype was counted many times. This chain's CDR3 is CASSLGPASASYEQYF. The CDR3 DNA sequence: TGTGCCAGCAGCTTAGGACCGGCTTCAGCCTCCTACGAGCAGTACTTC. The genes are TRBV7-9 and TRBJ2-7; D uncertain. V lost 1 base, J lost 0 bases, and 13 bases lay in between. CDR1 and CDR2 (germline): SEHNR, FQNEAQ (reference sequence). CDR3 length: 16 residues.

This clonotype was recorded many times. The rearrangement links TRBV5-1 to TRBJ2-2; D unresolved. V shed 4 bases and J shed 6 bases, with 16 bases lying between them. Per germline, CDR1 SGHRS and CDR2 YFSETQ. This CDR3 is 15 amino acids long. CDR3 region: CASSLGHLGAGELFF. The DNA of the CDR3 is TGCGCCAGCAGCCTGGGCCACTTGGGCGCCGGGGAGCTGTTTTTT.

This clonotype was detected many times. This chain links TRBV12-3 or TRBV12-4 with TRBJ2-7, with TRBD2 identical over 8 bases. With V trimmed by 6 bases and J by 1 base, 8 bases remained unmatched. The CDR3 length is 15 residues. The CDR3 loop reads CASSPGGRLSYEQYF. In DNA form, the CDR3 reads TGTGCCAGCAGCCCCGGCGGGAGGCTGTCCTACGAGCAGTACTTC.

The gene calls are TRBV2 and TRBJ1-2, with a weak D call TRBD1 (5 bases). Germline V lookup: CDR1 SNHLY, CDR2 FYNNEI. This CDR3 region has 15 residues. Trimming shortened V by 2 bases and J by 4 bases, and 14 bases separated the two germline ends. Written as DNA, the CDR3 is TGTGCCAGCAGTGAAAGGCAGACAGAGGGCTATGGCTACACCTTC. This encodes CASSERQTEGYGYTF.

This rearrangement joins TRBV7-9 to TRBJ1-1; 7 bases map to TRBD1. The CDR3 runs to 14 residues. Germline loops: CDR1 SEHNR, CDR2 FQNEAQ (reference sequence). V was pared by 1 base and J by 6 bases, with 5 bases of the junction left unmatched. CDR3 sequence: CASSLEVTGAEAFF. In DNA form, the CDR3 reads TGTGCCAGCAGCTTAGAGGTCACAGGGGCTGAAGCTTTCTTT.

Many counts were recorded for this clonotype. V is TRBV12-3 or TRBV12-4 and J is TRBJ1-1; 7 bases agree with TRBD1. The CDR3 sequence is 17 residues long. Trimming at V came to 10 bases and at J to 0 bases, leaving 17 bases not matched to a gene. The CDR3 here is CATSPYRGNSLNTEAFF. The CDR3, as DNA: TGTGCCACCTCCCCCTACAGGGGAAACTCCCTGAACACTGAAGCTTTCTTT.

This clonotype was seen a handful of times. The chain carries TRBV19 and TRBJ2-1, with unresolved D. Germline V gives CDR1 LNHDA, CDR2 SQIVND (reference sequence). Trimming pared 1 base from V and 9 bases from J, leaving 13 bases between. The CDR3 totals 14 residues. CDR3 in amino acids: CASSIGLGPGEQFF. Written as DNA, the CDR3 is TGTGCCAGTAGTATAGGATTAGGGCCTGGTGAGCAGTTCTTC.

This clonotype was found many times. The chain combines TRBV7-9 with TRBJ2-5, with TRBD2 as a possible D gene (6 bases). The CDR3 spans 12 residues. V was clipped by 5 bases and J by 10 bases, with 14 bases between them. The germline gives CDR1 SEHNR, CDR2 FQNEAQ (reference sequence). CDR3 loop: CASSRGNSGQYF. The CDR3 DNA follows: TGTGCCAGCAGCCGGGGGAATTCGGGCCAGTACTTC.

The rearrangement links TRBV30 to TRBJ2-2; D may be TRBD1 or TRBD2 (5 bases each). The CDR3 loop spans 12 amino acids. V lost 1 base to trimming and J lost 6 bases, with 6 bases between them. Germline loops: CDR1 GTSNPN, CDR2 SVGIG (reference sequence). In nucleotides, the CDR3 is TGTGCCTGGAGTGGAGGGGCCGGGGAGCTGTTTTTT. Protein product: CAWSGGAGELFF.

The chain is built from TRBV18 and TRBJ1-6, with 9 bases fitting TRBD1. V lost 5 bases to trimming and J lost 4 bases; unmatched junction nucleotides: 3. Per germline, CDR1 KGHSH and CDR2 LQKENI. This CDR3 region has 15 residues. The CDR3 spells CASSTQGAYNSPLHF. CDR3 in DNA: TGTGCCAGCTCAACACAGGGGGCGTATAATTCACCCCTCCACTTT.

At least ten counts were recorded for this clonotype. The V and J genes are TRBV28 and TRBJ1-5, with no clear D. The CDR3 length is 13 residues. Germline CDR1 is MDHEN and CDR2 is SYDVKM. V was shortened by 6 bases and J by 10 bases, with 16 bases between the two germline ends. CDR3 coding DNA: TGTGCCAGCAGCATAGGTGGGATCAAACCCCAGCATTTT. This sequence encodes CASSIGGIKPQHF.

This clonotype was recorded many times. The chain combines TRBV12-3 or TRBV12-4 with TRBJ1-1; D remains ambiguous. Trimming left V 7 bases short and J 2 bases short, with 17 bases between. The CDR3 is made up of 15 amino acids. The CDR3 sequence: CASTQVEAVNTEAFF. CDR3 nucleotides: TGTGCCAGCACCCAAGTTGAGGCAGTTAACACTGAAGCTTTCTTT.